These T cell receptor beta chains were read from a single sample in a study of cytomegalovirus exposure and HLA in healthy donors. Clones were read by immunoSEQ multiplex PCR, and TCRdb kept only the in-frame ones, dropping some. The sample holds some 200,000 clones. The specimen sequenced was PBMCs. The receptors were gathered from a girl aged 2 to 9 in good health and CMV-seropositive. Each CDR3 is given with its conserved first and last residue. The D gene is left open where the match is weak.

>TRBJ1-2|TRBV18|-
CASSPPVEDGYTF
TGTGCCAGCTCACCACCGGTGGAGGATGGCTACACCTTC
>TRBJ2-3|TRBV10-3|-
CAIGQGQLRADTQYF
TGTGCCATCGGGCAGGGCCAGCTACGTGCAGATACGCAGTATTTT
>TRBJ1-1|TRBV6-1|TRBD1
CASYRGQGDEAFF
TGTGCCAGCTACAGAGGACAGGGTGATGAAGCTTTCTTT
>TRBJ2-1|TRBV6-5|TRBD1
CASSPDRSSYNEQFF
TGTGCCAGCAGTCCGGACAGGAGCTCCTACAATGAGCAGTTCTTC
>TRBJ1-3|TRBV28|-
CASSRDISGNTIYF
TGTGCCAGCAGCCGCGACATCTCTGGAAACACCATATATTTT
>TRBJ2-7|TRBV6-1|-
CASLLTLSYEQYF
TGTGCCAGCCTCCTAACCCTCTCCTACGAGCAGTACTTC
>TRBJ2-3|TRBV5-4|TRBD2
CASSNSGGTDTQYF
TGTGCCAGCAGCAATAGCGGGGGCACAGATACGCAGTATTTT
>TRBJ2-2|TRBV19|TRBD1
CASSGDRPNTGELFF
TGTGCCAGTAGTGGGGACAGACCGAACACCGGGGAGCTGTTTTTT
>TRBJ1-1|TRBV7-9|-
CVSSLGAGPRNTEAFF
TGTGTCAGCAGCTTAGGGGCAGGGCCAAGGAACACTGAAGCTTTCTTT
>TRBJ2-7|TRBV6-1|TRBD2
CASSEAPGGGIEQYF
TGTGCCAGCAGTGAAGCGCCGGGGGGAGGGATCGAGCAGTACTTC
>TRBJ2-7|TRBV7-2|-
CASSLVGSSYEQYF
TGTGCCAGCAGCTTAGTAGGGAGCTCCTACGAGCAGTACTTC
>TRBJ2-1|TRBV5-1|TRBD1
CASSRDWTGAYNEQFF
TGCGCCAGCAGCCGTGATTGGACAGGTGCCTACAATGAGCAGTTCTTC
>TRBJ1-1|TRBV19|-
CASSIRGGTNMNTEAFF
TGTGCCAGTAGTATTAGAGGGGGAACAAACATGAACACTGAAGCTTTCTTT
>TRBJ1-5|TRBV28|-
CASSLQGQPQHF
TGCGCCAGCAGTTTACAGGGCCAGCCCCAGCATTTT
>TRBJ2-1|TRBV29-1|TRBD2
CSVGLAGFGYNEQFF
TGCAGCGTTGGGCTAGCGGGATTTGGGTACAATGAGCAGTTCTTC
>TRBJ2-3|TRBV4-1|TRBD2
CASSPSLAVSTDTQYF
TGCGCCAGCAGCCCCTCACTAGCGGTGAGCACAGATACGCAGTATTTT
>TRBJ2-5|TRBV19|-
CASSRPRGDTQETQYF
TGTGCCAGTAGTCGGCCCCGGGGGGACACCCAAGAGACCCAGTACTTC
>TRBJ2-1|TRBV6-1|TRBD2
CASSEGLALYEQFF
TGTGCCAGCAGTGAAGGACTAGCGTTGTATGAGCAGTTCTTC
>TRBJ1-4|TRBV12-1|-
CASSGRGRRTNEKLFF
TGTGCCAGCAGTGGGAGGGGGAGGAGGACTAATGAAAAACTGTTTTTT
>TRBJ2-3|TRBV7-9|TRBD2
CASSSAGVRQYF
TGTGCCAGCAGCTCAGCGGGAGTCAGGCAGTATTTT
>TRBJ1-1|TRBV28|TRBD1
CASRLTGVMNTEAFF
TGTGCCAGCAGGCTAACAGGGGTCATGAACACTGAAGCTTTCTTT
>TRBJ2-5|TRBV27|TRBD2
CASSSLAEETQYF
TGTGCCAGCAGTTCCCTAGCGGAAGAGACCCAGTACTTC
>TRBJ2-3|TRBV9|TRBD1
CASSAGTGDTQYF
TGTGCCAGCAGCGCCGGGACAGGGGATACGCAGTATTTT
>TRBJ2-7|TRBV6-5|TRBD2
CASGHPGSGTHEQYF
TGTGCCAGCGGACACCCTGGCAGCGGGACTCACGAGCAGTACTTC
>TRBJ1-1|TRBV5-6|-
CASSLGRANTEAFF
TGTGCCAGCAGCTTGGGCAGGGCCAACACTGAAGCTTTCTTT
>TRBJ2-5|TRBV9|-
CASSVVGGETQYF
TGTGCCAGCAGCGTAGTCGGAGGGGAGACCCAGTACTTC
>TRBJ1-1|TRBV5-1|-
CASSLVSGNTEAFF
TGCGCCAGCAGCTTGGTCAGTGGGAACACTGAAGCTTTCTTT
>TRBJ2-4|TRBV5-4|-
CASSYDRGGGKNIQYF
TGTGCCAGCAGCTATGACAGGGGAGGGGGCAAAAACATTCAGTACTTC
>TRBJ2-5|TRBV5-1|-
CASSLGGPGETQYF
TGCGCCAGCAGCTTGGGGGGGCCAGGAGAGACCCAGTACTTC
>TRBJ2-5|TRBV6-1|TRBD2
CASSETRGIKTQYF
TGTGCCAGCAGTGAAACGCGGGGGATAAAGACCCAGTACTTC
>TRBJ1-5|TRBV19|TRBD1
CASWQGETSQPQHF
TGTGCCAGTTGGCAGGGGGAAACGAGCCAGCCCCAGCATTTT
>TRBJ2-7|TRBV5-1|-
CASSLETRSDEQYF
TGCGCCAGCAGCTTGGAAACTAGGTCGGACGAGCAGTACTTC
>TRBJ1-4|TRBV7-9|TRBD1
CASSQDRPVLFF
TGTGCCAGCAGCCAGGACAGGCCGGTTCTGTTTTTT